One sample yielded the 29 T cell receptor beta chains listed below, sequenced in a study of blood T cell repertoires in COVID-19. This table comes from immunoSEQ multiplex PCR, and its TCRdb copy is limited to in-frame clones, with some not included. Altogether fewer than 300,000 clones are present, around 82% being singletons, with the ten largest covering over 8.5%. The material sequenced was peripheral blood. These TCRs come from a human donor in a cohort sampled during active COVID-19.

The V call is TRBV25-1, the J call TRBJ2-3; 8 nucleotides line up with TRBD1. Germline CDR1 and CDR2: MGHDK and SYGVNS. The CDR3 totals 16 residues. Trimming took 0 bases from V and 4 from J; bases not matched to a gene: 6. As DNA, the CDR3 is TGTGCCAGCAGTGAATATGGGGCAGGGGGCGCAGATACGCAGTATTTT. It is translated as CASSEYGAGGADTQYF.

The rearrangement joins TRBV13 to TRBJ2-3; the D gene is possibly TRBD2 (6 bases). V was shortened by 5 bases and J by 4 bases, with 10 bases between the two germline ends. From germline, CDR1 is PRHDT and CDR2 FYEKMQ (reference sequence). The length of the CDR3 is 13 residues. CDR3: CASSPQRADTQYF. In DNA form, the CDR3 reads TGTGCCAGCAGCCCCCAGCGGGCAGATACGCAGTATTTT.

The chain is built from TRBV3-1 (or the pseudogene TRBV3-2) and TRBJ2-3; maybe TRBD2 (6 bases). The CDR3 totals 16 residues. Germline CDR1 is LGHDT and CDR2 is YNNKEL (reference sequence). Trimming cost V 4 bases and J 3 bases, with 17 bases left between them. The CDR3 DNA is TGTGCCAGCAGCCCCTTGGGCGGGAAGGGTACAGATACGCAGTATTTT. Residues: CASSPLGGKGTDTQYF.

This sequence joins TRBV15 and TRBJ2-3; D may be TRBD2 (6 bases). Trimming shortened V by 1 base and J by 5 bases, and 10 bases separated the two germline ends. The CDR3 contains 14 residues. Germline CDR1 and CDR2: LNHNV and YYDKDF (reference sequence). The CDR3 nucleotides read TGTGCCACCAGCAGAGGGACCGGGGGAGATACGCAGTATTTT. Protein product: CATSRGTGGDTQYF.

The rearrangement links TRBV29-1 to TRBJ2-4; 11 bases align to TRBD2. CDR1 SQVTM and CDR2 ANQGSEA come from the germline V gene. J gave up 6 bases and V 6 bases, and 1 base lay outside the gene matches. The CDR3 spans 12 residues. This chain's CDR3 is CSVGTSGNIQYF. The CDR3, as DNA: TGCAGCGTCGGGACTAGCGGAAACATTCAGTACTTC.

The rearrangement links TRBV2 to TRBJ2-7, with TRBD1 matching over 8 bases. V lost 6 bases, J lost 3 bases, and 10 bases stayed unmatched. CDR3 length: 15 residues. Per germline, CDR1 SNHLY and CDR2 FYNNEI. CDR3 sequence: CASSGGQGLYYEQYF. Here the CDR3 DNA reads TGTGCCAGCAGCGGCGGACAGGGCCTTTACTACGAGCAGTACTTC.

The rearrangement links TRBV6-5 to TRBJ2-7; the D gene is possibly TRBD1 (5 bases). The CDR3 extends over 14 amino acids. The germline gives CDR1 MNHEY, CDR2 SVGAGI. Between the trimmed V and J ends, which lost 0 bases and 0 bases, there was a span of 6 bases. The CDR3 DNA follows: TGTGCCAGCAGTTACTCCAGGGCCTCCTACGAGCAGTACTTC. It translates to CASSYSRASYEQYF.

The chain carries TRBV18 and TRBJ1-4; 7 bases fit TRBD1. Germline assignment: CDR1 KGHSH and CDR2 LQKENI. Losses at the gene ends were 6 bases for V and 2 bases for J; bases not matched to a gene: 6. The CDR3 runs 15 residues. CDR3: CASSGGDSTNEKLFF. For the CDR3, the DNA is TGTGCCAGCTCCGGAGGGGACAGTACTAATGAAAAACTGTTTTTT.

This clone was detected ten times or more. V and J are TRBV18 and TRBJ1-2, with TRBD1 matching over 7 bases. J gave up 7 bases and V 3 bases, and 8 bases lay outside the gene matches. This CDR3 is 14 amino acids long. Per the germline V gene, CDR1 is KGHSH and CDR2 is LQKENI. CDR3 loop: CASSPTGTLTGYTF. The CDR3 DNA reads TGTGCCAGCTCACCGACAGGGACGTTGACTGGCTACACCTTC.

This sequence joins TRBV6-1 and TRBJ2-7, with D perhaps matching TRBD1 (6 bases). The CDR3 length is 13 residues. CDR1 MNHNS and CDR2 SASEGT come from the germline V gene. The V end lost 3 bases, the J end lost 3 bases, and 9 bases lay between the germline ends. CDR3 nucleotide sequence: TGTGCCAGCAGTGAGAGGGACAACTACGAGCAGTACTTC. It encodes CASSERDNYEQYF.

The chain combines TRBV6-6 with TRBJ2-3; the match to TRBD2 covers 7 bases. The CDR3 totals 14 residues. Trimming removed 4 bases from V and 2 bases from J; junction bases left unmatched: 3. CDR1 and CDR2 from the germline V gene are MNHNY and SVGAGI (reference sequence). In DNA form, the CDR3 reads TGTGCCAGCAGTTCCCGGGAGGCCACAGATACGCAGTATTTT. This gives the protein CASSSREATDTQYF.

CDR3 residues: CASSPRGGGASNQPQHF. The CDR3 bases are TGTGCCAGCAGTCCCCGAGGGGGGGGCGCAAGCAATCAGCCCCAGCATTTT. The chain carries TRBV27 and TRBJ1-5; tentatively, D is TRBD1 (6 bases). With 5 bases removed from V and 1 base from J, the gap between germline ends came to 18 bases. Germline V gives CDR1 MNHEY, CDR2 SMNVEV (reference sequence). This CDR3 contains 17 residues.

V and J are TRBV7-2 and TRBJ1-2; 7 nucleotides match TRBD1. The CDR3 has 14 residues. The germline CDR1 and CDR2 sequences are SGHTA and FQGNSA. The V gene end was trimmed by 5 bases and the J gene end by 3 bases; junction bases not matched to a gene: 6. The CDR3 bases are TGTGCCAGCAGCGGCCAGACAGGGTACTATGGCTACACCTTC. This gives the protein CASSGQTGYYGYTF.

Regarding this clone: The junction shows a germline mismatch at one end, possibly a read error. Other DNA variants within this sample encode the same CDR3. The rearrangement links TRBV5-1 to TRBJ1-1, with D possibly matching TRBD1 (5 bases). Germline V CDR1 and CDR2: SGHRS, YFSETQ. The CDR3 runs to 13 residues. The CDR3 bases are TGCGCCAGCAGCCCAGGGATCTACACTGAAGCTTTTTTT. Protein: CASSPGIYTEAFF.

This chain uses TRBV6-2 or TRBV6-3 with TRBJ2-1; tentative D call: TRBD1 (7 bases). This CDR3 has 16 residues. Germline V gene lookup returns CDR1 MNHEY and CDR2 SVGEGT. The V end was cut by 0 bases, the J end by 6 bases, with 15 bases between. The CDR3, as DNA: TGTGCCAGCAGTTACTCTGGAGGGGGCTCCCGCAATGAGCAGTTCTTC. Amino acid sequence: CASSYSGGGSRNEQFF.

This clone was recorded once. The V gene is TRBV10-3, the J gene TRBJ1-2; the D gene is possibly TRBD1 (6 bases). V dropped 4 bases and J dropped 3 bases, with 15 bases sitting between them. Germline V gene lookup returns CDR1 ENHRY and CDR2 SYGVKD. This CDR3 is 15 amino acids long. CDR3 protein: CAISGGLQGYYGYTF. The CDR3 DNA reads TGTGCCATCAGTGGGGGGCTACAGGGATACTATGGCTACACCTTC.

This clone was seen once. V usage is TRBV3-1 (or the pseudogene TRBV3-2) and J usage is TRBJ2-7; perhaps TRBD1 as D (6 bases). V was trimmed by 4 bases and J by 1 base, leaving 17 bases between them. CDR3 length: 16 amino acids. Germline loops: CDR1 LGHDT, CDR2 YNNKEL (reference sequence). The CDR3 sequence: CASSPSSDSRSYEQYF. The CDR3 nucleotides read TGTGCCAGCAGCCCCAGTTCGGACAGCCGTTCCTACGAGCAGTACTTC.

The genes are TRBV5-1 and TRBJ2-1; 9 bases line up with TRBD2. From germline, CDR1 is SGHRS and CDR2 YFSETQ. CDR3 length equals 16 residues. V was pared by 4 bases and J by 3 bases, with 8 bases of the junction left unmatched. The CDR3 reads CASSPRGSGGYNEQFF. CDR3 coding DNA: TGCGCCAGCAGCCCCCGGGGTAGCGGGGGCTACAATGAGCAGTTCTTC.

V usage is TRBV3-1 (or the pseudogene TRBV3-2) and J usage is TRBJ1-2; D might be TRBD1 (5 bases). Germline CDR1 reads LGHDT; CDR2 reads YNNKEL (reference sequence). The CDR3 extends over 14 amino acids. The V end was cut by 0 bases, the J end by 4 bases, with 9 bases between. The CDR3, as DNA: TGTGCCAGCAGCCAAGACGGGGGGGGCTATGGCTACACCTTC. Its translation: CASSQDGGGYGYTF.

This clone has only one observation. The chain carries TRBV7-2 and TRBJ2-7, with 12 bases matching TRBD1. The CDR3 has 15 amino acids. Germline loops: CDR1 SGHTA, CDR2 FQGNSA. J gave up 3 bases and V 4 bases, and 4 bases lay outside the gene matches. The CDR3 spells CASSYGTGGLYEQYF. The CDR3 DNA is TGTGCCAGCAGCTACGGGACAGGGGGCCTCTACGAGCAGTACTTC.

The chain uses TRBV6-2 or TRBV6-3 and TRBJ1-1, with D possibly matching TRBD1 (5 bases). Trimming stripped 2 bases from V and 2 bases from J, with 9 bases between. There are 14 residues in the CDR3. Germline values: CDR1 MNHEY, CDR2 SVGEGT. CDR3 amino acids: CASSYLQANTEAFF. CDR3 nucleotides: TGTGCCAGCAGTTACCTACAGGCAAACACTGAAGCTTTCTTT.

The rearrangement links TRBV19 to TRBJ1-2; 9 bases agree with TRBD1. V was pared by 6 bases and J by 7 bases, with 9 bases of the junction left unmatched. The CDR3 spans 14 residues. The V gene's germline CDR1 is LNHDA and CDR2 SQIVND (reference sequence). In nucleotides, the CDR3 is TGTGCCAGTAGCCACGGGACAGGGTTTGGTGGCTACACCTTC. It translates to CASSHGTGFGGYTF. Full variable domain (outside the CDR3, taken from reference TRBV19 and TRBJ1-2): DGGITQSPKYLFRKEGQNVTLSCEQNLNHDAMYWYRQDPGQGLRLIYYSQIVNDFQKGDIAEGYSVSREKKESFPLTVTSAQKNPTAFYLCASSHGTGFGGYTFGSGTRLTVV.

V is TRBV7-8 and J is TRBJ1-1; D is ambiguous. CDR1 is SGHVS and CDR2 is FQNEAQ in the germline V gene. The ends were cut back, 0 bases at V and 1 base at J, with 12 bases in the middle. The CDR3 sequence is 16 residues long. The CDR3 spells CASSLAVGDPNTEAFF. CDR3 DNA sequence: TGTGCCAGCAGCTTAGCGGTGGGAGATCCGAACACTGAAGCTTTCTTT.

V is TRBV3-1 (or the pseudogene TRBV3-2) and J is TRBJ1-4; no firm D call. The CDR3 sequence is 14 residues long. With 1 base removed from V and 6 bases from J, the gap between germline ends came to 9 bases. Germline V CDR1 and CDR2: LGHDT, YNNKEL (reference sequence). CDR3 protein: CASSQGGMDEKLFF. The CDR3 DNA sequence: TGTGCCAGCAGCCAAGGAGGGATGGATGAAAAACTGTTTTTT.

The chain uses TRBV19 and TRBJ2-1; weak D call: TRBD2 (7 bases). The CDR3 sequence is 13 residues long. Trimming took off 7 bases at V and 9 bases at J, with 16 bases between the two ends. The germline V gene encodes CDR1 LNHDA and CDR2 SQIVND (reference sequence). Written as DNA, the CDR3 is TGTGCCAGTACCTTCGGACTAGGGGGTGAGCAGTTCTTC. The encoded protein is CASTFGLGGEQFF. The full variable domain, rest sourced from reference TRBV19 and TRBJ2-1, is DGGITQSPKYLFRKEGQNVTLSCEQNLNHDAMYWYRQDPGQGLRLIYYSQIVNDFQKGDIAEGYSVSREKKESFPLTVTSAQKNPTAFYLCASTFGLGGEQFFGPGTRLTVL.

With regard to this clone: The germline gene is not matched at one end of the junction; a read error may be the cause. The chain combines TRBV7-7 with TRBJ2-5; 7 bases match TRBD1. Germline V gives CDR1 SSHAT, CDR2 FNYEAQ (reference sequence). This CDR3 is built from 13 residues. The CDR3 loop is CASSSQGLETQYF. For the CDR3, the DNA is TGTGCTAGCAGCTCACAGGGGCTTGAGACCCAGTACTTC.

This clone was seen just once. The V gene is TRBV11-2, the J gene TRBJ1-4; 7 bases fit TRBD1. Trimming at V came to 3 bases and at J to 8 bases, leaving 6 bases not matched to a gene. The germline V gene encodes CDR1 SGHAT and CDR2 FQNNGV. The CDR3 spans 14 residues. This CDR3 reads CASSLRGPGEKLFF. In nucleotides, the CDR3 is TGTGCCAGCAGCTTGAGGGGGCCGGGGGAAAAACTGTTTTTT.

V usage is TRBV6-5 and J usage is TRBJ1-5, with D tentatively TRBD1 (5 bases). The germline V gene encodes CDR1 MNHEY and CDR2 SVGAGI. V was shortened by 6 bases and J by 3 bases, with 12 bases between the two germline ends. CDR3 length: 14 amino acids. The CDR3 coding sequence is TGTGCCAGCAGCCGGAGACAGTTCAATCAGCCCCAGCATTTT. Translated: CASSRRQFNQPQHF.

The gene calls are TRBV7-8 and TRBJ2-7, with 7 bases aligning to TRBD2. The germline CDR1 and CDR2 sequences are SGHVS and FQNEAQ. This CDR3 comprises 13 residues. The junction had 3 bases not matched to a gene; V was cut back by 1 base and J by 6 bases. In nucleotides, the CDR3 is TGTGCCAGCAGCTTAGGGGGGGGTGGCGAGCAGTACTTC. Encoded protein: CASSLGGGGEQYF.